The 18 T cell receptor beta chains given below trace back to one sample, sequenced in a study of blood T cell repertoires in COVID-19. Sequencing was performed with immunoSEQ multiplex PCR; in TCRdb, only in-frame clones are kept and a portion is missing. The table shows approximately 200,000 clones, with around 82% occurring only once. The sequenced material came from peripheral blood. Receptors were obtained from a woman in her fifties or sixties with acute or convalescent COVID-19.

This clone was observed once. J is TRBJ1-6 and V is TRBV12-3 or TRBV12-4; D is undetermined. The CDR3 extends over 12 amino acids. Trimming removed 6 bases at V and 6 bases at J, with 6 bases between. The CDR3 DNA follows: TGTGCCAGCAGGGGCCGTAATTCACCCCTCCACTTT. Translated, it gives CASRGRNSPLHF.

The V gene is TRBV11-1, the J gene TRBJ2-3, with TRBD2 matching 12 bases. The CDR3 spans 15 residues. With V trimmed by 1 base and J by 8 bases, 4 bases remained unmatched. The germline V gene has CDR1 SGHAT and CDR2 FQDESV (reference sequence). CDR3 protein: CASSLGTSGDITQYF. The CDR3 nucleotides are TGTGCCAGCAGCTTAGGGACTAGCGGGGATATTACGCAGTATTTT.

The chain couples TRBV7-9 to TRBJ1-1; maybe TRBD1 (5 bases). Deletions cut 1 base from V and 7 bases from J, with 13 bases between. Germline CDR1 is SEHNR and CDR2 is FQNEAQ (reference sequence). The CDR3 has 14 residues. The CDR3 reads CASSLGLGGYEAFF. The DNA of the CDR3 is TGTGCCAGCAGCTTAGGACTCGGGGGGTATGAAGCTTTCTTT.

In the case of this clone: The identical CDR3 is also encoded by other nucleotide sequences in the sample. V and J are TRBV12-3 or TRBV12-4 and TRBJ1-2; possibly TRBD1 for D (5 bases). The CDR3 length is 12 residues. The ends were cut back, 6 bases at V and 2 bases at J, with 7 bases in the middle. The CDR3 region is CASRQGNYGYTF. The CDR3 DNA sequence: TGTGCCAGCAGGCAGGGAAACTATGGCTACACCTTC.

The chain links TRBV5-1 to TRBJ2-2, with unresolved D. Per germline, CDR1 SGHRS and CDR2 YFSETQ. The CDR3 totals 13 residues. The germline V and J ends were trimmed by 0 bases and 4 bases, with 4 bases remaining between them. CDR3 nucleotide sequence: TGCGCCAGCAGCTTGGGCGCCACCGGGGAGCTGTTTTTT. Encoded protein: CASSLGATGELFF.

The chain recombines TRBV28 with TRBJ2-7, with 9 bases identical to TRBD2. Germline V CDR1 and CDR2: MDHEN, SYDVKM. The CDR3 runs 14 residues. V dropped 6 bases and J dropped 2; count of bases not matched to a gene: 5. Here the CDR3 reads CASSGLASTYEQYF. The CDR3 DNA follows: TGTGCCAGCAGCGGACTAGCGTCCACCTACGAGCAGTACTTC.

The table lists this clone with a count of one. The V and J genes are TRBV9 and TRBJ1-2, with 8 nucleotides matching TRBD1. CDR3 length: 16 residues. V shed 1 base and J 7 bases; nucleotides not matched to a gene: 12. The germline V gene has CDR1 SGDLS and CDR2 YYNGEE. The CDR3 reads CASSVSNPGTGAGYTF. CDR3 DNA sequence: TGTGCCAGCAGCGTATCTAATCCCGGGACAGGCGCTGGCTACACCTTC.

This clone has just a few counts. The chain carries TRBV6-1 and TRBJ2-7, with a weak D call TRBD2 (7 bases). Trimming left V 2 bases short and J 3 bases short, with 23 bases between. CDR1 is MNHNS, CDR2 SASEGT, per germline. CDR3 length: 18 amino acids. The CDR3 reads CASSETISQGRGLYEQYF. The CDR3 DNA reads TGTGCCAGCAGTGAAACGATTTCCCAGGGGAGGGGCCTCTACGAGCAGTACTTC.

The chain couples TRBV6-1 to TRBJ1-4; weak D call: TRBD1 (6 bases). There are 16 residues in the CDR3. V was trimmed by 0 bases and J by 8 bases, leaving 16 bases between them. CDR1 MNHNS and CDR2 SASEGT come from the germline V gene. The CDR3 loop reads CASSEAPPGVGEKLFF. The CDR3 region has the DNA TGTGCCAGCAGTGAAGCCCCCCCAGGGGTGGGGGAAAAACTGTTTTTT.

V is TRBV28 and J is TRBJ1-2; 9 nucleotides align to TRBD1. The CDR3 loop spans 15 amino acids. CDR1 MDHEN and CDR2 SYDVKM come from the germline V gene. The trim removed 5 bases at V and 0 bases at J, leaving 4 bases unmatched. The CDR3 DNA sequence: TGTGCCAGCAGTAACAGGGGGCCGGCTAACTATGGCTACACCTTC. This sequence encodes CASSNRGPANYGYTF.

The chain is built from TRBV19 and TRBJ2-1; 9 bases map to TRBD2. Germline V gene sequence: CDR1 LNHDA, CDR2 SQIVND (reference sequence). V lost 3 bases to trimming and J lost 7 bases; unmatched junction nucleotides: 7. This CDR3 comprises 15 residues. In DNA, the CDR3 is TGTGCCAGTAGTATCCGCAGCGGGGGGAATAATGAGCAGTTCTTC. Translation: CASSIRSGGNNEQFF. Full variable domain (missing parts from reference TRBV19 and TRBJ2-1): DGGITQSPKYLFRKEGQNVTLSCEQNLNHDAMYWYRQDPGQGLRLIYYSQIVNDFQKGDIAEGYSVSREKKESFPLTVTSAQKNPTAFYLCASSIRSGGNNEQFFGPGTRLTVL.

The chain employs TRBV15 and TRBJ2-5; TRBD1 aligns across 7 bases. Germline V lookup: CDR1 LNHNV, CDR2 YYDKDF (reference sequence). This CDR3 is built from 15 residues. Trimming took 0 bases from V and 2 from J; bases not matched to a gene: 3. The CDR3 coding sequence is TGTGCCACCAGCAGAGATGGACAGGCACAAGAGACCCAGTACTTC. Translation: CATSRDGQAQETQYF.

This chain connects TRBV9 to TRBJ2-2; 9 bases align to TRBD1. The CDR3 spans 13 residues. After removal of 4 bases from V and 9 bases from J, the junction contained 4 bases not matched to a gene. Per germline, CDR1 SGDLS and CDR2 YYNGEE. The chain's CDR3 is CASSLGQGWELFF. CDR3 coding DNA: TGTGCCAGCAGCCTCGGACAGGGGTGGGAGCTGTTTTTT. The full variable domain, with the rest looked up from reference TRBV9 and TRBJ2-2, is DSGVTQTPKHLITATGQRVTLRCSPRSGDLSVYWYQQSLDQGLQFLIQYYNGEERAKGNILERFSAQQFPDLHSELNLSSLELGDSALYFCASSLGQGWELFFGEGSRLTVL.

The chain is built from TRBV5-5 and TRBJ2-3, with TRBD2 identical over 7 bases. The V gene's germline CDR1 is SGHKS and CDR2 YYEKEE (reference sequence). This CDR3 contains 15 residues. V lost 0 bases to trimming and J lost 8 bases; unmatched junction nucleotides: 9. The CDR3 reads CASSLDPLGGGTQYF. Written as DNA, the CDR3 is TGTGCCAGCAGCTTGGATCCCCTGGGGGGGGGTACGCAGTATTTT.

The V call is TRBV3-1 (or the pseudogene TRBV3-2), the J call TRBJ1-1, with D perhaps TRBD1 (6 bases). The CDR3 runs to 13 residues. Germline CDR1 is LGHDT and CDR2 is YNNKEL (reference sequence). Deletions cut 3 bases from V and 4 bases from J, with 9 bases between. CDR3 sequence reads: CASSQGASTEAFF. The CDR3 DNA sequence: TGTGCCAGCAGCCAGGGGGCCAGCACTGAAGCTTTCTTT.

This chain uses TRBV2 with TRBJ2-1, with a possible D match to TRBD1 (5 bases). CDR1 and CDR2 from the germline V gene are SNHLY and FYNNEI. With 8 bases removed from V and 0 bases from J, the gap between germline ends came to 11 bases. The CDR3 extends over 14 amino acids. The DNA of the CDR3 is TGTGCCAGCCATAACAGGAGCTCCTACAATGAGCAGTTCTTC. Protein product: CASHNRSSYNEQFF.

The chain combines TRBV3-1 (or the pseudogene TRBV3-2) with TRBJ1-1, with TRBD1 as a possible D gene (5 bases). The V end lost 1 base, the J end lost 5 bases, and 11 bases lay between the germline ends. Germline V CDR1 and CDR2: LGHDT, YNNKEL (reference sequence). This CDR3 spans 14 amino acids. CDR3 protein: CASSQGRRGTEAFF. In DNA form, the CDR3 reads TGTGCCAGCAGCCAAGGCAGAAGGGGTACTGAAGCTTTCTTT.

This chain connects TRBV7-2 to TRBJ1-2; D is undetermined. This CDR3 spans 14 amino acids. Per germline, CDR1 SGHTA and CDR2 FQGNSA. Trimming pared 5 bases from V and 5 bases from J, leaving 15 bases between. CDR3 bases: TGTGCCAGCAGCCCTACACGGGCGGGGTATGGCTACACCTTC. Amino acids: CASSPTRAGYGYTF.